The 26 T cell receptor beta chains below all came from one sample that was sequenced in a study of T cells in Graves' hyperthyroidism and ophthalmopathy (dated by TCRdb to about 2019). The protocol used for the library was multiplex PCR. Sequencing relied on an Illumina HiSeq 2000. Amplification of TCR beta CDR3 regions was carried out from RNA transcripts. The first round of RT-PCR for the TCR CDR3 was performed with the HTBI primer set and the Qiagen OneStep RT-PCR kit. The public reads were reanalyzed by TCRdb: fastp trimming at Q25, MiXCR alignment, in-frame beta chains only. A single entry per CDR3 protein holds the most common genes and DNA from its merged rows. The sample profile shows a few hundred thousand distinct CDR3 sequences; around 45% of them were found once. The leading ten clones occupy approximately 8.2% of the sample. Sequenced: peripheral blood or thyroid tissue (not recorded which). The receptor set was obtained from a woman under 30 with Graves' hyperthyroidism. Donor details come from another sample of the same person, matched by shared clones.

The chain carries TRBV20-1 and TRBJ2-7, with 7 positions matching TRBD2. V dropped 5 bases and J dropped 2; count of bases not matched to a gene: 6. Germline V gene data show CDR1 as DFQATT and CDR2 as SNEGSKA (reference sequence). The CDR3 sequence is 13 residues long. The CDR3 DNA follows: TGCAGTGCTCCTAGCGGACCTACCTACGAGCAGTACTTC. This translates into CSAPSGPTYEQYF.

The V gene is TRBV7-2, the J gene TRBJ2-7; D is perhaps TRBD2 (7 bases). This CDR3 is built from 15 residues. V was pared by 5 bases and J by 4 bases, with 18 bases between. Looked up from germline, CDR1 is SGHTA and CDR2 is FQGNSA. The CDR3 sequence is CASSAAGATGYEQYF. The DNA for the CDR3 is TGTGCCAGCAGCGCCGCGGGGGCAACCGGATACGAGCAGTACTTC.

This clonotype has more than one count but fewer than ten. The V and J genes are TRBV2 and TRBJ2-2; D is perhaps TRBD1 (5 bases). The CDR3 extends over 11 amino acids. Trimming took 10 bases from V and 6 from J, leaving 9 bases between them. Looked up from germline, CDR1 is SNHLY and CDR2 is FYNNEI. The CDR3 loop is CAIQGAGELFF. CDR3 coding DNA: TGTGCCATCCAGGGCGCCGGGGAGCTGTTTTTT.

The gene calls are TRBV7-9 and TRBJ2-7; 7 positions agree with TRBD2. V lost 5 bases, J lost 1 base, and 5 bases stayed unmatched. The CDR3 runs to 14 residues. Germline CDR1 and CDR2: SEHNR and FQNEAQ (reference sequence). CDR3 region: CASSPRETSYEQYF. CDR3 in DNA: TGTGCCAGCAGCCCGCGGGAGACTTCCTACGAGCAGTACTTC.

This clonotype appeared many times. This sequence joins TRBV10-3 and TRBJ2-7; tentatively, D is TRBD1 or TRBD2 (5 bases each). CDR3 size: 14 residues. The germline V gene has CDR1 ENHRY and CDR2 SYGVKD. The germline V and J ends were trimmed by 3 bases and 3 bases, with 12 bases remaining between them. CDR3 DNA sequence: TGTGCCATCAGTGATTCCGGGGACGGCTACGAGCAGTACTTC. It specifies CAISDSGDGYEQYF.

This clonotype has a handful of counts. CDR3 residues: CASSLKGQGTEAFF. The DNA for the CDR3 is TGTGCCAGCAGTTTGAAAGGGCAGGGCACTGAAGCTTTCTTT. This chain joins TRBV6-4 and TRBJ1-1, with D perhaps TRBD1 (5 bases). The CDR3 has 14 residues. V was clipped by 5 bases and J by 4 bases, with 14 bases between them. Per germline, CDR1 MRHNA and CDR2 SNTAGT.

In its sample, this clonotype was seen many times. V is TRBV12-3 or TRBV12-4 and J is TRBJ1-5, with D perhaps matching TRBD1 (6 bases). Trimming left V 7 bases short and J 3 bases short, with 10 bases between. The CDR3 is 13 residues long. The CDR3 here is CASTGQNNQPQHF. CDR3 in DNA: TGTGCCAGCACCGGACAGAACAATCAGCCCCAGCATTTT.

The rearrangement uses TRBV15 and TRBJ2-7; TRBD2 matches at 7 bases. Germline V lookup: CDR1 LNHNV, CDR2 YYDKDF (reference sequence). This CDR3 has 12 amino acids. With 3 bases clipped from V and 5 bases from J, the junction kept 1 base outside the gene matches. This CDR3 is CATSSGRDEQYF. In nucleotides, the CDR3 is TGTGCCACCAGCAGTGGGAGGGACGAGCAGTACTTC.

The gene calls are TRBV6-2 or TRBV6-3 and TRBJ1-2, with 7 positions matching TRBD1. V was pared by 2 bases and J by 6 bases, with 6 bases of the junction left unmatched. The germline V gene encodes CDR1 MNHEY and CDR2 SVGEGT. The CDR3 has 14 amino acids. The CDR3 sequence is CASSYPIQGNGYTF. The DNA for the CDR3 is TGTGCCAGCAGTTACCCGATACAGGGGAATGGCTACACCTTC.

In the case of this clonotype: A read error may produce the germline difference seen at one junction end. V usage is TRBV2 and J usage is TRBJ1-1; D gene uncertain. This CDR3 has 13 residues. The germline gives CDR1 SNHLY, CDR2 FYNNEI. The CDR3 sequence: CASSWVLNTEALF. For the CDR3, the DNA is TGTGCCAGCAGTTGGGTATTGAACACTGAAGCTCTCTTT.

This chain connects TRBV29-1 to TRBJ1-1; D is unclear. The CDR3 sequence is 13 residues long. V was clipped by 8 bases and J by 4 bases, with 17 bases between them. CDR1 and CDR2 (germline): SQVTM, ANQGSEA. The CDR3 DNA is TGCAGCATATCCAGCCCACCTCTCACTGAAGCTTTCTTT. This sequence encodes CSISSPPLTEAFF.

The chain has TRBV7-7 and TRBJ2-5, with D perhaps matching TRBD2 (5 bases). This CDR3 is 10 amino acids long. Germline V lookup: CDR1 SSHAT, CDR2 FNYEAQ (reference sequence). CDR3: CASARGSQYF. The CDR3 nucleotides read TGTGCTAGCGCCCGAGGGAGCCAGTACTTC.

The V gene is TRBV20-1, the J gene TRBJ2-7, with 9 nucleotides matching TRBD2. CDR3 length: 15 amino acids. The germline CDR1 and CDR2 sequences are DFQATT and SNEGSKA (reference sequence). J was trimmed by 5 bases and V by 6 bases; bases with no gene match: 14. This CDR3 is CSAPSAASGTDEQYF. CDR3 sequence (DNA): TGCAGTGCCCCTAGCGCGGCTAGCGGGACCGACGAGCAGTACTTC.

This chain uses TRBV5-1 with TRBJ2-2; 8 bases fit TRBD1. From germline, CDR1 is SGHRS and CDR2 YFSETQ. The CDR3 contains 14 residues. The J segment lost 5 bases and the V segment lost 3 bases, leaving 3 bases of the junction unmatched. The CDR3 DNA follows: TGCGCCAGCAGCTGGCAGGGGGCGACCGGGGAGCTGTTTTTT. It yields the protein CASSWQGATGELFF. The entire variable domain, with the rest obtained from reference TRBV5-1 and TRBJ2-2, is as follows: KAGVTQTPRYLIKTRGQQVTLSCSPISGHRSVSWYQQTPGQGLQFLFEYFSETQRNKGNFPGRFSGRQFSNSRSEMNVSTLELGDSALYLCASSWQGATGELFFGEGSRLTVL.

V and J are TRBV7-9 and TRBJ2-2; TRBD1 matches at 7 bases. Trimming at V came to 3 bases and at J to 2 bases, leaving 6 bases not matched to a gene. CDR1 SEHNR and CDR2 FQNEAQ come from the germline V gene (reference sequence). The CDR3 is 16 amino acids. CDR3 DNA: TGTGCCAGCAGCTTGCGGACAGGCGTCAACACCGGGGAGCTGTTTTTT. It is translated as CASSLRTGVNTGELFF.

The rearrangement links TRBV7-2 to TRBJ2-5; the D gene is possibly TRBD2 (6 bases). Germline values: CDR1 SGHTA, CDR2 FQGNSA. The CDR3 is 16 amino acids. Trimming stripped 5 bases from V and 5 bases from J, with 21 bases between. The CDR3 loop is CASSRWARAGKETQYF. The CDR3 region has the DNA TGTGCCAGCAGCCGATGGGCCAGGGCGGGGAAGGAGACCCAGTACTTC.

The chain combines TRBV7-9 with TRBJ1-2; TRBD1 is a possible D gene (6 bases). V lost 5 bases, J lost 4 bases, and 14 bases lay in between. From germline, CDR1 is SEHNR and CDR2 FQNEAQ (reference sequence). The CDR3 runs 14 residues. The DNA of the CDR3 is TGTGCCAGCAGCATCAGGGGTGGCGCCTATGGCTACACCTTC. Protein product: CASSIRGGAYGYTF. The full variable domain, rest sourced from reference TRBV7-9 and TRBJ1-2, is DTGVSQNPRHKITKRGQNVTFRCDPISEHNRLYWYRQTLGQGPEFLTYFQNEAQLEKSRLLSDRFSAERPKGSFSTLEIQRTEQGDSAMYLCASSIRGGAYGYTFGSGTRLTVV.

The chain is built from TRBV15 and TRBJ2-5; unclear D gene. The CDR3 loop spans 15 amino acids. Looked up from germline, CDR1 is LNHNV and CDR2 is YYDKDF (reference sequence). V gave up 0 bases and J gave up 3 bases, with 11 bases separating them. Written as DNA, the CDR3 is TGTGCCACCAGCAGAGATAGGGATGGAAAAGAGACCCAGTACTTC. Translation gives CATSRDRDGKETQYF.

The chain carries TRBV7-2 and TRBJ1-2; D possibly corresponds to TRBD1 (5 bases). The CDR3 has 12 amino acids. Germline V gives CDR1 SGHTA, CDR2 FQGNSA. V gave up 5 bases and J gave up 9 bases, with 13 bases separating them. The CDR3 protein is CASSPDSGSYTF. CDR3 DNA sequence: TGTGCCAGCAGCCCCGACAGTGGTAGCTACACCTTC.

This clonotype was seen many times. The J gene is TRBJ1-6, the V gene TRBV15; tentative D call: TRBD1 (5 bases). This CDR3 comprises 16 residues. Trimming stripped 0 bases from V and 0 bases from J, with 6 bases between. The germline gives CDR1 LNHNV, CDR2 YYDKDF (reference sequence). This CDR3 reads CATSRDRASYNSPLHF. CDR3 bases: TGTGCCACCAGCAGAGACAGGGCCTCCTATAATTCACCCCTCCACTTT.

The chain employs TRBV7-7 and TRBJ2-7; D possibly corresponds to TRBD1 (5 bases). With the DNA end fitting TRBJ2-1 better, the J assignment may be wrong. Per the germline V gene, CDR1 is SSHAT and CDR2 is FNYEAQ (reference sequence). The CDR3 sequence is 11 residues long. In DNA form, the CDR3 reads TGTGCCAGCAGTTCAGGGCATGAGCAGTTCTTC. This encodes CASSSGHEQFF.

As regards this clonotype: A much larger clone sits a single nucleotide away, making a read error possible. V usage is TRBV7-7 and J usage is TRBJ2-7, with TRBD2 as a possible D gene (5 bases). CDR3 length: 13 amino acids. Germline CDR1 reads SSHAT; CDR2 reads FNYEAQ (reference sequence). The ends were cut back, 2 bases at V and 2 bases at J, with 7 bases in the middle. The CDR3 DNA reads TGTGCCAGCAGCTTAAGGGAGCCCTACGAGCAGTACTTC. Translated: CASSLREPYEQYF. The full variable domain, with the rest looked up from reference TRBV7-7 and TRBJ2-7, is GAGVSQSPRYKVTKRGQDVTLRCDPISSHATLYWYQQALGQGPEFLTYFNYEAQPDKSGLPSDRFSAERPEGSISTLTIQRTEQRDSAMYRCASSLREPYEQYFGPGTRLTVT.

This clonotype showed up just a few times. The chain uses TRBV25-1 and TRBJ1-1; D gene unclear. In germline, CDR1 is MGHDK, CDR2 SYGVNS. This CDR3 is 12 amino acids long. V was trimmed by 5 bases and J by 7 bases, leaving 11 bases between them. CDR3 DNA sequence: TGTGCCAGCAGTTACACCTCGGGTGAAGCTTTCTTT. Protein: CASSYTSGEAFF.

This rearrangement joins TRBV19 to TRBJ1-2; weak D call: TRBD1 (5 bases). CDR3 length equals 13 residues. Looked up from germline, CDR1 is LNHDA and CDR2 is SQIVND (reference sequence). V lost 1 base and J 6 bases, leaving 9 bases between the germline ends. The CDR3 DNA reads as TGTGCCAGTAGTATAGGGGGCAGCCATGGCTACACCTTC. Residues: CASSIGGSHGYTF.

The sample holds many counts of this clonotype. V gene TRBV20-1 combines with J gene TRBJ2-7; 8 bases are shared with TRBD1. The CDR3 is made up of 12 amino acids. Unmatched junction bases numbered 2, after V lost 6 bases and J lost 1 base. CDR1 is DFQATT and CDR2 is SNEGSKA in the germline V gene (reference sequence). In DNA form, the CDR3 reads TGCAGTGCGGACAGGGATTCCTACGAGCAGTACTTC. Residues: CSADRDSYEQYF.

This rearrangement joins TRBV2 to TRBJ1-2; 8 bases are a match to TRBD1. The CDR3 is 16 amino acids. V dropped 1 base and J dropped 9; count of bases not matched to a gene: 13. Germline V gives CDR1 SNHLY, CDR2 FYNNEI. The CDR3, as DNA: TGTGCCAGCAGTGAAGTATTCGCAGGGGGCGGGTATCGCTACACCTTC. The encoded protein is CASSEVFAGGGYRYTF.